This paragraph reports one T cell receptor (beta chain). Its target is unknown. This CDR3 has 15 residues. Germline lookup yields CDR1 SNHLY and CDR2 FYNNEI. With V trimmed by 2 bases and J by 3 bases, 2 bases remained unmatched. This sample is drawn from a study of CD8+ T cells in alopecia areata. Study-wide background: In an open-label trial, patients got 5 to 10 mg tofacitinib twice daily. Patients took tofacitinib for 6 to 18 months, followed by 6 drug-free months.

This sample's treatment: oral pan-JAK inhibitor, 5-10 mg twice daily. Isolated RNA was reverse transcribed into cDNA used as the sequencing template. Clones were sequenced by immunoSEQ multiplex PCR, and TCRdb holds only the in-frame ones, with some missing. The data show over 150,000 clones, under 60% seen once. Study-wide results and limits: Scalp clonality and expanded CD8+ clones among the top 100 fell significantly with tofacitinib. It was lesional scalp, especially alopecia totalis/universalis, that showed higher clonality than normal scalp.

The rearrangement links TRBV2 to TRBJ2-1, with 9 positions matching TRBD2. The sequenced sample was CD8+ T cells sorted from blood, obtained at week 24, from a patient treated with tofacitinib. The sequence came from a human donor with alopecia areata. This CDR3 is CASSELLAGYNEQFF. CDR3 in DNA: TGTGCCAGCAGTGAACTACTAGCGGGCTACAATGAGCAGTTCTTC.